The clone carrying this T cell receptor beta chain was detected only once. In the authors' workflow: From ImmunoSEQ came sequences covering only the junction and carrying no quality scores, so filtering differed. The method was immunoSEQ multiplex PCR; TCRdb's version includes in-frame clones alone and lacks a portion of them. V and J calls and clone size are copied from that table; D and trimming were computed from the DNA. The table includes around 2,000,000 clones, about 95% detected once. Germline assignment: CDR1 SQVTM and CDR2 ANQGSEA. V was clipped by 6 bases and J by 4 bases; unmatched bases: 7. The CDR3 contains 13 residues. This sample is part of a study of shared clonotypes between healthy human individuals. Naive CD8 cells comprised CD45RO-negative, CCR7-positively selected cells, excluding terminally differentiated effector memory CD45RA+ cells.

V usage is TRBV29-1 and J usage is TRBJ1-2; 8 bases map to TRBD1. Sample: naive CD8+ T cells sorted from blood. The clonotype comes from a man between 18 and 29 years old in good health. The CDR3 protein is CSVLTGDGYGYTF. Here the CDR3 DNA reads TGCAGCGTCCTGACAGGGGACGGCTATGGCTACACCTTC.